The clone carrying this T cell receptor beta chain was seen at least ten times. TCRdb processed the 5' RACE reads anew with MiXCR; each CDR3 protein has one entry. This table has around 75,000 distinct CDR3 sequences, less than 6% appearing once. This sample was taken from a study of CD8 T cells in ankylosing spondylitis. Between the trimmed V and J ends, which lost 5 bases and 1 base, there was a span of 12 bases. The germline CDR1 and CDR2 sequences are SGHVS and FNYEAQ. The CDR3 has 15 amino acids. The TCR comes from a male donor with ankylosing spondylitis or in good health (not recorded which). The sample taken for sequencing was blood, either unsorted or a sorted T cell fraction (not recorded which). The J gene is TRBJ2-1, the V gene TRBV7-6; weak D call: TRBD1 (6 bases). The CDR3 DNA is TGTGCCAGCAGCCAAGACAGGATGTCCTACAATGAGCAGTTCTTC. Its protein product is CASSQDRMSYNEQFF.